These 29 T cell receptor beta chains originate from one sample sequenced in a study of T cell responses to AZD1222 COVID-19 vaccine. Clones were sequenced by immunoSEQ multiplex PCR, and TCRdb holds only the in-frame ones, with some missing. This table has about 94,000 clones, approximately 88% appearing once. The starting material was peripheral blood, obtained 28 days after the second AZD1222 dose. The origin of the receptors is an adult who received the AZD1222 COVID-19 vaccine.

This clone was observed once. The chain couples TRBV18 to TRBJ1-1; D is unresolved. This CDR3 is built from 13 residues. V was cut by 1 base and J by 4 bases, with 7 bases left in between. Germline assignment: CDR1 KGHSH and CDR2 LQKENI. CDR3 nucleotides: TGTGCCAGCTCACCACAGTCGAGCACTGAAGCTTTCTTT. Translated: CASSPQSSTEAFF.

The chain joins TRBV4-1 to TRBJ2-3; unclear D gene. Trimming shortened V by 0 bases and J by 6 bases, and 13 bases separated the two germline ends. This CDR3 has 15 residues. CDR1 and CDR2 (germline): MGHRA, YSYEKL. The CDR3 protein is CASSQDDVRYDTQYF. The CDR3 DNA reads TGCGCCAGCAGCCAAGACGACGTCCGATACGATACGCAGTATTTT.

The chain couples TRBV4-2 to TRBJ1-2, with D perhaps TRBD1 (6 bases). The V gene lost 3 bases and the J gene lost 1 base, with 9 bases spanning the gap. CDR3 length: 14 amino acids. The germline gives CDR1 LGHNA, CDR2 YNFKEQ. CDR3 region: CASSHLDSNYGYTF. DNA of the CDR3: TGTGCCAGCAGCCACCTGGACAGTAACTATGGCTACACCTTC.

The chain combines TRBV2 with TRBJ1-2; possible D gene TRBD1, 5 bases. Trimming took off 6 bases at V and 7 bases at J, with 6 bases between the two ends. The germline CDR1 and CDR2 sequences are SNHLY and FYNNEI. CDR3 length: 10 amino acids. In DNA, the CDR3 is TGTGCCAGCAGCCAGGGTGGCTACACCTTC. It yields the protein CASSQGGYTF.

The chain recombines TRBV28 with TRBJ2-7, with 8 bases aligning to TRBD1. Germline loops: CDR1 MDHEN, CDR2 SYDVKM. The V segment lost 4 bases and the J segment 6 bases; nucleotides outside the gene matches: 8. The CDR3 covers 14 residues. The CDR3 loop is CASSSGGQGIEQYF. CDR3 DNA: TGTGCCAGCAGTTCAGGGGGCCAGGGGATCGAGCAGTACTTC.

The chain links TRBV2 to TRBJ2-3; D not resolved. Germline V gene data show CDR1 as SNHLY and CDR2 as FYNNEI. The CDR3 length is 16 residues. The V end was cut by 1 base, the J end by 3 bases, with 14 bases between. The CDR3, as DNA: TGTGCCAGCAGTGAAGAGGGTGGCTCGGTGACAGATACGCAGTATTTT. It specifies CASSEEGGSVTDTQYF.

The rearrangement uses TRBV5-1 and TRBJ1-2; no firm D call. The germline gives CDR1 SGHRS, CDR2 YFSETQ. The CDR3 loop spans 13 amino acids. Trimming cost V 0 bases and J 3 bases, with 6 bases left between them. The CDR3 DNA reads TGCGCCAGCAGCTTGGGGAATGACTATGGCTACACCTTC. Translation gives CASSLGNDYGYTF.

The rearrangement links TRBV10-3 to TRBJ2-7, with 7 bases that match TRBD2. The V gene end was trimmed by 4 bases and the J gene end by 3 bases; junction bases not matched to a gene: 3. The germline V gene has CDR1 ENHRY and CDR2 SYGVKD. The CDR3 has 13 amino acids. CDR3 loop: CAISGLADYEQYF. CDR3 sequence (DNA): TGTGCCATCAGTGGGCTAGCGGACTACGAGCAGTACTTC.

This chain connects TRBV21-1 to TRBJ1-2; the table gives TRBD1 as D, unverified against the DNA. TRBV21-1 is a pseudogene segment. CDR3 length: 13 amino acids. DNA of the CDR3: TGTGCCAGCGGGGTCGGGACAGGGTATGGCTACACCTTC. Amino acids: CASGVGTGYGYTF.

This clone was seen once. The chain's CDR3 is CASSLGTGQLQETQYF. The CDR3 DNA follows: TGTGCCAGCAGCCTAGGGACAGGACAACTACAAGAGACCCAGTACTTC. This rearrangement joins TRBV5-4 to TRBJ2-5, with 8 bases lining up with TRBD1. CDR1 and CDR2 from the germline V gene are SGHNT and YYREEE (reference sequence). V lost 4 bases and J lost 2; bases outside the gene matches: 10. The CDR3 extends over 16 amino acids.

V is TRBV6-5 and J is TRBJ2-4, with a possible D match to TRBD1 (6 bases). The CDR3 has 13 residues. Germline lookup yields CDR1 MNHEY and CDR2 SVGAGI. The V end lost 6 bases, the J end lost 11 bases, and 17 bases lay between the germline ends. CDR3 region: CASSQTPGAVQYF. The CDR3 nucleotides read TGTGCCAGCAGCCAAACACCAGGGGCCGTTCAGTACTTC.

This clone came up once. V usage is TRBV7-9 and J usage is TRBJ2-3, with D possibly TRBD2 on 5 matching bases. The germline V and J ends were trimmed by 1 base and 2 bases, with 10 bases remaining between them. The CDR3 is 15 residues long. Germline V gene sequence: CDR1 SEHNR, CDR2 FQNEAQ (reference sequence). DNA for the CDR3: TGTGCCAGCAGCTTAGACGAGACTAACACAGATACGCAGTATTTT. Amino acid sequence: CASSLDETNTDTQYF. The full variable domain, its missing parts supplied by reference TRBV7-9 and TRBJ2-3, is DTGVSQNPRHKITKRGQNVTFRCDPISEHNRLYWYRQTLGQGPEFLTYFQNEAQLEKSRLLSDRFSAERPKGSFSTLEIQRTEQGDSAMYLCASSLDETNTDTQYFGPGTRLTVL.

The CDR3 loop reads CATSRVGGLGNTIYF. The CDR3 bases are TGTGCCACCAGCAGAGTGGGGGGTCTTGGAAACACCATATATTTT. The chain couples TRBV15 to TRBJ1-3; the D gene is possibly TRBD1 (5 bases). Germline V gene sequence: CDR1 LNHNV, CDR2 YYDKDF (reference sequence). CDR3 length: 15 amino acids. V lost 1 base and J 3 bases, leaving 10 bases between the germline ends.

V usage is TRBV6-6 and J usage is TRBJ2-1, with 7 nucleotides matching TRBD1. CDR3 length equals 11 residues. V lost 5 bases to trimming and J lost 10 bases; unmatched junction nucleotides: 2. CDR1 MNHNY and CDR2 SVGAGI come from the germline V gene (reference sequence). The CDR3, as DNA: TGTGCCAGCAGTCAGGGGGTAGAGCAGTTCTTC. Residues: CASSQGVEQFF.

The V gene is TRBV30, the J gene TRBJ1-1; weak D call: TRBD1 (5 bases). Germline V gene data show CDR1 as GTSNPN and CDR2 as SVGIG (reference sequence). The CDR3 has 15 amino acids. V was cut by 1 base and J by 3 bases, with 15 bases left in between. The CDR3 sequence is CAWSGGQGVYTEAFF. The CDR3 coding sequence is TGTGCCTGGAGTGGTGGGCAGGGTGTTTACACTGAAGCTTTCTTT. Complete variable domain (other parts from reference TRBV30 and TRBJ1-1): SQTIHQWPATLVQPVGSPLSLECTVEGTSNPNLYWYRQAAGRGLQLLFYSVGIGQISSEVPQNLSASRPQDRQFILSSKKLLLSDSGFYLCAWSGGQGVYTEAFFGQGTRLTVV.

The chain joins TRBV6-2 or TRBV6-3 to TRBJ2-7; D remains ambiguous. The CDR3 is 13 amino acids. V was clipped by 1 base and J by 6 bases, with 10 bases between them. In germline, CDR1 is MNHEY, CDR2 SVGEGT. CDR3 sequence (DNA): TGTGCCAGCAGTTACTTCTCCGGCGTCGAGCAGTACTTC. Its translation is CASSYFSGVEQYF.

The rearrangement joins TRBV6-5 to TRBJ1-1, with D unclear. CDR1 is MNHEY, CDR2 SVGAGI, per germline. The CDR3 is 14 amino acids. V gave up 5 bases and J gave up 1 base, with 11 bases separating them. The CDR3 DNA reads TGTGCCAGCAGTAATAACGGCAAGAACACTGAAGCTTTCTTT. Protein sequence: CASSNNGKNTEAFF.

This sequence joins TRBV9 and TRBJ1-6; no reliable D call. Germline lookup yields CDR1 SGDLS and CDR2 YYNGEE. V dropped 0 bases and J dropped 10 bases, with 11 bases sitting between them. The CDR3 covers 14 residues. The CDR3, as DNA: TGTGCCAGCAGCGTAGGAGGAGGAGAATCACCCCTCCACTTT. Protein: CASSVGGGESPLHF.

This rearrangement joins TRBV19 to TRBJ2-3; TRBD2 is a possible D gene (6 bases). The V end lost 5 bases, the J end lost 2 bases, and 20 bases lay between the germline ends. The CDR3 totals 17 residues. Looked up from germline, CDR1 is LNHDA and CDR2 is SQIVND (reference sequence). The CDR3 protein is CASSPDFAGRYTDTQYF. The CDR3 bases are TGTGCCAGTAGTCCGGACTTTGCGGGACGATACACAGATACGCAGTATTTT.

The table lists this clone with a count of one. The J gene is TRBJ2-2, the V gene TRBV10-1; D possibly corresponds to TRBD2 (6 bases). The CDR3 loop spans 15 amino acids. Germline loops: CDR1 WNHNN, CDR2 SYGVQD (reference sequence). V was clipped by 4 bases and J by 5 bases, with 14 bases between them. CDR3 bases: TGCGCCAGCAGTGGTCCCCAGGCGGGAACCGGGGAGCTGTTTTTT. Residues: CASSGPQAGTGELFF.

This chain joins TRBV5-1 and TRBJ1-6, with D unclear. Per the germline V gene, CDR1 is SGHRS and CDR2 is YFSETQ. This CDR3 is 15 amino acids long. Trimming cost V 5 bases and J 5 bases, with 14 bases left between them. The CDR3 is CASSDGGADNSPLHF. For the CDR3, the DNA is TGCGCCAGCAGTGATGGAGGAGCCGATAATTCACCCCTCCACTTT.

The rearrangement links TRBV5-1 to TRBJ2-1; 10 nucleotides line up with TRBD2. J lost 9 bases, V lost 1 base, and 7 bases had no gene match. The CDR3 has 15 amino acids. The V gene's germline CDR1 is SGHRS and CDR2 YFSETQ. For the CDR3, the DNA is TGCGCCAGCAGCTTGCCGCTAGCGGGGGTTAGTGAGCAGTTCTTC. It yields the protein CASSLPLAGVSEQFF.

This chain connects TRBV7-2 to TRBJ1-1; 7 bases fit TRBD1. Trimming removed 6 bases from V and 4 bases from J; junction bases left unmatched: 8. CDR1 is SGHTA, CDR2 FQGNSA, per germline. The CDR3 is 14 residues long. The CDR3 sequence is CASSQGQEGTEAFF. The CDR3 DNA reads as TGTGCCAGCAGTCAAGGACAGGAAGGCACTGAAGCTTTCTTT.

This sequence joins TRBV18 and TRBJ2-5; D is unclear. CDR3 length: 13 residues. The germline V gene has CDR1 KGHSH and CDR2 LQKENI. V was shortened by 3 bases and J by 2 bases, with 7 bases between the two germline ends. CDR3 coding DNA: TGTGCCAGCTCACCGTTTGCTCAAGAGACCCAGTACTTC. Translation gives CASSPFAQETQYF.

The gene calls are TRBV7-9 and TRBJ1-4; unclear D gene. This CDR3 has 15 residues. V lost 5 bases and J lost 0, with 10 bases in between. Germline values: CDR1 SEHNR, CDR2 FQNEAQ (reference sequence). This CDR3 is CASSQKGATNEKLFF. CDR3 nucleotide sequence: TGTGCCAGCAGCCAAAAAGGTGCAACTAATGAAAAACTGTTTTTT.

This chain uses TRBV12-2 with TRBJ2-7; the D call TRBD2 from the table was never checked on the DNA. TRBV12-2 is a listed pseudogene. The CDR3 spans 15 residues. The CDR3 sequence: CASRLATSGSGEQYF. CDR3 DNA sequence: TGTGCAAGTCGCTTAGCGACTAGCGGGAGCGGCGAGCAGTACTTC.

The chain combines TRBV27 with TRBJ1-1; D is undetermined. This CDR3 spans 14 amino acids. Trimming removed 1 base from V and 3 bases from J, with 9 bases in between. Per germline, CDR1 MNHEY and CDR2 SMNVEV (reference sequence). DNA for the CDR3: TGTGCCAGCAGTTTATTATCTGGGGACACTGAAGCTTTCTTT. Translated: CASSLLSGDTEAFF.

V is TRBV2 and J is TRBJ1-2; D is uncertain. CDR1 SNHLY and CDR2 FYNNEI come from the germline V gene. With 4 bases removed from V and 4 bases from J, the gap between germline ends came to 7 bases. The CDR3 has 12 amino acids. The CDR3 region is CASSVSGYGYTF. DNA of the CDR3: TGTGCCAGCAGTGTGTCAGGCTATGGCTACACCTTC.

The V and J genes are TRBV18 and TRBJ2-1; D is undetermined. The CDR3 covers 13 residues. Trimming left V 6 bases short and J 5 bases short, with 11 bases between. Germline lookup yields CDR1 KGHSH and CDR2 LQKENI. CDR3 in DNA: TGTGCCAGCTCCCTTACCTTGGACAATGAGCAGTTCTTC. It is translated as CASSLTLDNEQFF.